The 6 T cell receptor beta chains below all came from one sample that was sequenced in a study of response to subunit inactivated influenza vaccine (dated by TCRdb to the late 2010s). Library generation was performed with RT-PCR. The run used an Illumina HiSeq 2500. Using fastp trimming at Q25 and MiXCR clonotype assembly, TCRdb reanalyzed the public sequencing data and kept in-frame beta chains. Every CDR3 protein is listed once, alongside the most common genes and DNA of its rows. The sample table holds about 520,000 distinct CDR3 sequences, of which roughly 25% were seen once. Over 1.5% of the sample is taken by the ten largest. This specimen consisted of CD4+ T cells sorted from PBMCs, obtained around 5 days after vaccination. Receptors were obtained from a man in his forties or fifties who received an inactivated influenza vaccine. Donor details come from another sample of the same person, matched by shared clones.

A few counts support this clonotype. The chain uses TRBV5-5 and TRBJ1-2; tentative D call: TRBD1 (5 bases). CDR1 SGHKS and CDR2 YYEKEE come from the germline V gene (reference sequence). The V end lost 0 bases, the J end lost 7 bases, and 13 bases lay between the germline ends. This CDR3 is built from 14 residues. As DNA, the CDR3 is TGTGCCAGCAGCTTGGAAACAGGCCCGAGTGGCTACACCTTC. Its translation is CASSLETGPSGYTF.

This clonotype appeared a few times. The CDR3 DNA is TGCAGTGCTTTGGGAGGAGCTCCCCAAGAGACCCAGTACTTC. Translation gives CSALGGAPQETQYF. This chain joins TRBV20-1 and TRBJ2-5, with a weak D call TRBD2 (6 bases). The V end was cut by 5 bases, the J end by 1 base, with 14 bases between. This CDR3 region has 14 residues. CDR1 and CDR2 (germline): DFQATT, SNEGSKA (reference sequence).

V usage is TRBV5-1 and J usage is TRBJ1-1, with D unclear. Trimming removed 4 bases from V and 1 base from J, with 8 bases in between. CDR1 is SGHRS, CDR2 YFSETQ, per germline. This CDR3 contains 13 residues. CDR3 coding DNA: TGCGCCAGCAGCAAGACGGGGAACACTGAAGCTTTCTTT. Residues: CASSKTGNTEAFF.

The gene calls are TRBV5-1 and TRBJ2-7, with unresolved D. The CDR3 contains 13 residues. CDR1 and CDR2 (germline): SGHRS, YFSETQ. V gave up 0 bases and J gave up 2 bases, with 6 bases separating them. DNA of the CDR3: TGCGCCAGCAGCTTGGGATATACCTACGAGCAGTACTTC. This encodes CASSLGYTYEQYF.

This clonotype has more than one count but fewer than ten. This chain connects TRBV9 to TRBJ1-3; D is unresolved. The CDR3 contains 14 residues. V was trimmed by 4 bases and J by 4 bases, leaving 12 bases between them. Looked up from germline, CDR1 is SGDLS and CDR2 is YYNGEE. The CDR3 loop is CASSKEGSGNTIYF. DNA of the CDR3: TGTGCCAGCAGCAAGGAGGGTTCGGGAAACACCATATATTTT. Together with reference TRBV9 and TRBJ1-3, the CDR3 gives the full variable domain: DSGVTQTPKHLITATGQRVTLRCSPRSGDLSVYWYQQSLDQGLQFLIQYYNGEERAKGNILERFSAQQFPDLHSELNLSSLELGDSALYFCASSKEGSGNTIYFGEGSWLTVV.

There are many counts of this clonotype. J is TRBJ2-3 and V is TRBV12-3 or TRBV12-4, with TRBD2 identical over 7 bases. Trimming cost V 5 bases and J 4 bases; bases outside gene matches: 9. This CDR3 has 15 amino acids. CDR3 coding DNA: TGTGCCAGCAGTCCCTCCGCGGGAGAGTCAGATACGCAGTATTTT. As protein: CASSPSAGESDTQYF.